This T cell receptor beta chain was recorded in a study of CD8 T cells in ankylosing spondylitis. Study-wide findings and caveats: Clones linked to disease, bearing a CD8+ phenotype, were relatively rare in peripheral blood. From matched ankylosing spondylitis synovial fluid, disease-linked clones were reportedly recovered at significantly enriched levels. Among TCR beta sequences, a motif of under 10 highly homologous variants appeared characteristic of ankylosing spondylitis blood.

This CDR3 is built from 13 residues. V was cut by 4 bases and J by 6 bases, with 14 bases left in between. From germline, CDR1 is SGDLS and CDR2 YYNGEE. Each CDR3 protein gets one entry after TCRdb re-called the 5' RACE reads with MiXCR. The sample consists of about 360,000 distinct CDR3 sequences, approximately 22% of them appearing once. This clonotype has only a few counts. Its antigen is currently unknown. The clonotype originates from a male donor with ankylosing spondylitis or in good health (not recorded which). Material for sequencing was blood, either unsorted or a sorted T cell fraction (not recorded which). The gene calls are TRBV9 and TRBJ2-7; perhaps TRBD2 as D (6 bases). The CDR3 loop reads CASSNQPRGEQYF. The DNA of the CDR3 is TGTGCCAGCAGCAACCAACCGCGGGGCGAGCAGTACTTC.